A selection of T cell receptor beta chains follows, all from one sample in a study of CXCR3-negative and CXCR3-positive naive CD8 T cells. Following a re-call of the 5' RACE reads, TCRdb has one entry per CDR3 protein and lacks DNA. Its table records about 38,000 distinct CDR3 sequences. The material sequenced was memory CD8+ T cells from blood. The receptors here all came from a human donor in good health. Some clones in this sample may be carry-over from other donors' samples. Both conserved end residues are part of each CDR3. Fields, in order: J gene, CDR3 length, V gene, CDR3 protein.

TRBJ2-7,13,TRBV5-1,CASSLDRGDEQYF
TRBJ2-7,14,TRBV12-3/TRBV12-4,CASKTSGSSYEQYF
TRBJ2-1,14,TRBV2,CASTMDSYYNEQFF
TRBJ2-1,19,TRBV7-9,CASSSIRGLAGGTYNEQFF
TRBJ2-1,16,TRBV5-1,CASSFRTASSYNEQFF
TRBJ1-1,15,TRBV27,CASSLRGDLNTEAFF
TRBJ1-1,16,TRBV29-1,CSVEEPLGGANTEAFF
TRBJ2-5,16,TRBV27,CASSSWTSGGYETQYF
TRBJ2-7,12,TRBV29-1,CSATTGPYEQYF
TRBJ1-1,13,TRBV6-2/TRBV6-3,CAGATKENTEAFF
TRBJ1-5,14,TRBV20-1,CSASPPPVSQPQHF
TRBJ2-3,16,TRBV29-1,CSVEVDRRRGTDTQYF
TRBJ1-6,13,TRBV14,CASSPIDNSPLHF
TRBJ2-1,15,TRBV6-5,CASTRAGGPFNEQFF
TRBJ2-1,15,TRBV28,CASSFGTGSYNEQFF
TRBJ2-7,13,TRBV2,CASRGTESYEQYF
TRBJ1-5,17,TRBV6-6,CASSYTQGLPGDQPQHF
TRBJ2-1,16,TRBV30,CAWRSRRRSSYNEQFF
TRBJ2-7,12,TRBV29-1,CSVSQGDYEQYF
TRBJ1-5,14,TRBV28,CASSLSQGHQPQHF
TRBJ2-1,12,TRBV29-1,CSVVWLAGEQFF
TRBJ2-7,15,TRBV29-1,CSASLSGPPFDEQYF
TRBJ2-1,14,TRBV24-1,CATSVQGYGNEQFF
TRBJ2-2,15,TRBV20-1,CSARDGDRVAGELFF
TRBJ2-1,16,TRBV6-4,CASSDGTSGDYNEQFF
TRBJ2-5,15,TRBV2,CASRGTSKVQETQYF
TRBJ2-3,17,TRBV2,CASRTSLAGGLLDTQYF
TRBJ1-1,12,TRBV29-1,CSVLDRNTEAFF
TRBJ2-7,17,TRBV10-3,CAISESTPGQGFGEQYF
TRBJ2-1,15,TRBV20-1,CSAIDGGALYNEQFF
TRBJ2-3,14,TRBV29-1,CSVEVGDGTDTQYF
TRBJ2-7,16,TRBV7-6,CASSLEPGQGVGEQYF
TRBJ2-7,14,TRBV7-9,CASSPRGIIYEQYF
TRBJ2-7,11,TRBV14,CASSLGRVPYF
TRBJ2-1,15,TRBV5-1,CASSLHSPGYNEQFF
TRBJ2-7,13,TRBV9,CASSPPTGAEQYF
TRBJ1-2,14,TRBV29-1,CSVDEGTTNYGYTF
TRBJ2-7,14,TRBV5-1,CASSLDGRGYEQYF
TRBJ2-3,13,TRBV28,CASSFLGPDTQYF
TRBJ2-7,15,TRBV20-1,CSATIAGGNSYEQYF
TRBJ2-7,14,TRBV14,CASSPAGTPYEQYF
TRBJ2-3,14,TRBV28,CASSFEAYTDTQYF
TRBJ2-1,14,TRBV7-6,CASSLAGTLEGQFF
TRBJ2-7,11,TRBV24-1,CATNQGYEQYF
TRBJ2-7,16,TRBV28,CASSFSGASLEAEQYF